What follows are 17 T cell receptor beta chains derived from one specimen sequenced in a study of T cell responses to AZD1222 COVID-19 vaccine. Repertoires were generated with immunoSEQ multiplex PCR, while TCRdb's copy carries only in-frame clones and drops some. The repertoire holds about 130,000 clones, with 80% to 95% as singletons. Sequenced material: peripheral blood, taken 28 days after the second AZD1222 dose. The source of these receptors is an adult who received the AZD1222 COVID-19 vaccine.

V usage is TRBV7-2 and J usage is TRBJ2-3; maybe TRBD1 (6 bases). This CDR3 is 15 amino acids long. V lost 5 bases, J lost 1 base, and 13 bases lay in between. CDR1 and CDR2 from the germline V gene are SGHTA and FQGNSA. The CDR3 region is CASSPQDSRTDTQYF. Written as DNA, the CDR3 is TGTGCCAGCAGCCCCCAGGACAGCCGCACAGATACGCAGTATTTT.

The chain uses TRBV9 and TRBJ2-5; 7 nucleotides align to TRBD1. The J segment lost 1 base and the V segment lost 3 bases, leaving 9 bases of the junction unmatched. The CDR3 consists of 16 residues. Germline V CDR1 and CDR2: SGDLS, YYNGEE. The CDR3 DNA is TGTGCCAGCAGCGCCCGGTCGACAGGGTTCCAAGAGACCCAGTACTTC. It is translated as CASSARSTGFQETQYF.

This rearrangement joins TRBV14 to TRBJ1-2; D unclear. Per germline, CDR1 SGHDN and CDR2 FVKESK. The CDR3 runs to 17 residues. The V end lost 1 base, the J end lost 4 bases, and 19 bases lay between the germline ends. The CDR3 sequence is CASSQVGSQLAPYGYTF. The CDR3 nucleotides are TGTGCCAGCAGCCAAGTTGGTTCCCAGCTAGCCCCCTATGGCTACACCTTC.

The chain links TRBV7-6 to TRBJ2-7; D is unresolved. Germline-derived CDR1 and CDR2 are SGHVS and FNYEAQ. The V end was cut by 1 base, the J end by 3 bases, with 13 bases between. The CDR3 is 15 amino acids. CDR3 sequence: CASSLERGRNYEQYF. DNA for the CDR3: TGTGCCAGCAGCTTAGAACGTGGGCGGAACTACGAGCAGTACTTC.

The chain links TRBV19 to TRBJ1-3, with D maybe TRBD1 (5 bases). Per the germline V gene, CDR1 is LNHDA and CDR2 is SQIVND (reference sequence). The CDR3 totals 13 residues. The V gene lost 3 bases and the J gene lost 10 bases, with 13 bases spanning the gap. CDR3 DNA sequence: TGTGCCAGTAGTATTCCGGGTCGGGGGACCATATATTTT. It yields the protein CASSIPGRGTIYF.

V gene TRBV18 combines with J gene TRBJ2-7; 8 positions agree with TRBD1. Per germline, CDR1 KGHSH and CDR2 LQKENI. The length of the CDR3 is 14 residues. V was pared by 6 bases and J by 2 bases, with 6 bases of the junction left unmatched. CDR3 in amino acids: CASSHDRGAYEQYF. As DNA, the CDR3 is TGTGCCAGCTCCCATGACAGGGGTGCCTACGAGCAGTACTTC.

The V call is TRBV28, the J call TRBJ1-3, with D tentatively TRBD1 (5 bases). CDR3 length: 17 residues. CDR1 and CDR2 from the germline V gene are MDHEN and SYDVKM. Between the trimmed V and J ends, which lost 2 bases and 4 bases, there was a span of 18 bases. CDR3 region: CASSLTPPRASGNTIYF. As DNA, the CDR3 is TGTGCCAGCAGTTTAACCCCCCCCAGGGCGTCCGGAAACACCATATATTTT.

In its sample, this clone was seen once. V usage is TRBV24-1 and J usage is TRBJ2-5; 9 bases line up with TRBD2. This CDR3 is built from 17 residues. Germline CDR1 KGHDR, CDR2 SFDVKD. Unmatched junction bases numbered 7, after V lost 2 bases and J lost 1 base. In DNA form, the CDR3 reads TGTGCCACCAGTGATTCGCCGGGACTAGCTGCCCAAGAGACCCAGTACTTC. It is translated as CATSDSPGLAAQETQYF.

The chain has TRBV19 and TRBJ2-1; 14 bases are a match to TRBD2. This CDR3 has 14 residues. Losses at the gene ends were 9 bases for V and 6 bases for J; bases not matched to a gene: 4. Germline CDR1 and CDR2: LNHDA and SQIVND (reference sequence). The CDR3 coding sequence is TGTGCCAGCGAGGGACTAGCGGGAGTCAATGAGCAGTTCTTC. Its protein product is CASEGLAGVNEQFF.

This chain joins TRBV24-1 and TRBJ2-2; a weak D match, TRBD1 (5 bases). CDR1 and CDR2 (germline): KGHDR, SFDVKD. The CDR3 spans 14 residues. Trimming removed 1 base from V and 6 bases from J, with 8 bases in between. The CDR3 is CATSDLGAAGELFF. CDR3 coding DNA: TGTGCCACCAGTGATTTAGGGGCGGCCGGGGAGCTGTTTTTT.

The rearrangement joins TRBV5-1 to TRBJ1-2, with 8 positions matching TRBD1. The V gene end was trimmed by 9 bases and the J gene end by 2 bases; junction bases not matched to a gene: 6. The CDR3 length is 13 residues. The germline V gene has CDR1 SGHRS and CDR2 YFSETQ. The CDR3 region has the DNA TGCGCCACCAGGACAGGGAGGAACTATGGCTACACCTTC. Its translation is CATRTGRNYGYTF.

The chain uses TRBV12-3 or TRBV12-4 and TRBJ2-5; no clear D gene. The CDR3 consists of 13 residues. V was pared by 2 bases and J by 5 bases, with 9 bases between. The CDR3 bases are TGTGCCAGCAGTTTAATGAGCTCGGAGACCCAGTACTTC. Translation gives CASSLMSSETQYF.

The V call is TRBV7-3, the J call TRBJ1-1; possibly TRBD1 for D (5 bases). Per the germline V gene, CDR1 is SGHTA and CDR2 is FQGTGA. The CDR3 extends over 15 amino acids. The germline V and J ends were trimmed by 2 bases and 7 bases, with 17 bases remaining between them. In DNA, the CDR3 is TGTGCCAGCAGCTTACAGGGACCGAACAAGGGTGAAGCTTTCTTT. Amino acid sequence: CASSLQGPNKGEAFF. Full variable domain (rest looked up from reference TRBV7-3 and TRBJ1-1): GAGVSQTPSNKVTEKGKYVELRCDPISGHTALYWYRQSLGQGPEFLIYFQGTGAADDSGLPNDRFFAVRPEGSVSTLKIQRTERGDSAVYLCASSLQGPNKGEAFFGQGTRLTVV.

This chain uses TRBV5-1 with TRBJ2-1, with a possible D match to TRBD1 (5 bases). Per germline, CDR1 SGHRS and CDR2 YFSETQ. Between the trimmed V and J ends, which lost 0 bases and 2 bases, there was a span of 12 bases. This CDR3 is built from 16 residues. The CDR3 spells CASSLVPGNAYNEQFF. CDR3 nucleotide sequence: TGCGCCAGCAGCTTGGTCCCAGGGAACGCCTACAATGAGCAGTTCTTC.

The CDR3 nucleotides are TGTGCCAGCAGAGGGCAAGCCTACGAGCAGTACTTC. Amino acids: CASRGQAYEQYF. This chain connects TRBV7-9 to TRBJ2-7; D gene ambiguous. This CDR3 comprises 12 residues. From germline, CDR1 is SEHNR and CDR2 FQNEAQ (reference sequence). Between the trimmed V and J ends, which lost 6 bases and 2 bases, there was a span of 8 bases.

The gene calls are TRBV19 and TRBJ1-5; D uncertain. There are 14 residues in the CDR3. Germline V CDR1 and CDR2: LNHDA, SQIVND (reference sequence). Trimming took 11 bases from V and 0 from J, leaving 14 bases between them. CDR3 nucleotide sequence: TGTGCCTCTAGCGTACGGAATAGCAATCAGCCCCAGCATTTT. Translated, it gives CASSVRNSNQPQHF.

The CDR3 sequence is CASSEVSGNTEAFF. The CDR3 coding sequence is TGTGCCAGCAGTGAAGTATCAGGGAACACTGAAGCTTTCTTT. The V and J genes are TRBV6-1 and TRBJ1-1; D ambiguous. Per germline, CDR1 MNHNS and CDR2 SASEGT. V lost 1 base and J 1 base, leaving 7 bases between the germline ends. The CDR3 totals 14 residues.